This T cell receptor (beta chain) was captured by sequencing in a study of blood T cells in healthy people across ages. Study-level points and caveats: Any changes in expanded clonotypes were possibly confounded, as donor CMV status remained unknown. Any conclusive comparison of naive versus antigen-experienced cells was prevented by using unsorted PBMCs.

A second PCR, run for roughly 7 to 11 cycles, used a sample-barcoded 5' primer plus a J-beta primer mix. Researchers report that a template-switch adaptor with 12 random nucleotides tagged each cDNA molecule. The yield of each sample was at least 2.5 million CDR3-containing paired-end reads. TCRdb passed the 5' RACE reads through MiXCR, listing each CDR3 protein once. The data hold 850,000 to 1,000,000 distinct CDR3 sequences, with approximately 50% observed a single time. On this clonotype: Its antigen is not known.

Germline CDR1 is MDHEN and CDR2 is SYDVKM. V shed 6 bases, J shed 6 bases, and the junction held 5 bases outside the gene matches. CDR3 length: 13 amino acids. Source material: blood. The chain uses TRBV28 and TRBJ2-1; TRBD1 agrees at 7 bases. This TCR came from a woman aged 60-75 years in good health. CDR3 residues: CASREQGSNEQFF. Here the CDR3 DNA reads TGTGCCAGCAGGGAACAGGGGAGCAATGAGCAGTTCTTC.